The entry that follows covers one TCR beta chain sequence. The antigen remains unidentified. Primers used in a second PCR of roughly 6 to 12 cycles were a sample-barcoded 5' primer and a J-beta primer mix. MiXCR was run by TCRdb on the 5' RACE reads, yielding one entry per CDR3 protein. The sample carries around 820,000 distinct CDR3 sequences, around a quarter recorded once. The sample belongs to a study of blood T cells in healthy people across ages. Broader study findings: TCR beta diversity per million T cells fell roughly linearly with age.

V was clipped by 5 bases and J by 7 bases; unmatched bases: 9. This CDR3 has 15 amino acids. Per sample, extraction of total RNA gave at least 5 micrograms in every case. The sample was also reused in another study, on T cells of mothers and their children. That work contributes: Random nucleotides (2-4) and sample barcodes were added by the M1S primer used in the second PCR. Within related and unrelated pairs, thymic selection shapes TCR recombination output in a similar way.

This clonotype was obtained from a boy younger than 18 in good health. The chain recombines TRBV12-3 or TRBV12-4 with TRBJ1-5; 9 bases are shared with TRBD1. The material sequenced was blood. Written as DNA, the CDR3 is TGTGCCAGCAGTCTGGGACAGGGCGATTGGCAGCCCCAGCATTTT. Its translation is CASSLGQGDWQPQHF.